One sample yielded the 30 T cell receptor beta chains listed below, sequenced in a study of blood T cell repertoires in COVID-19. Assay: immunoSEQ multiplex PCR; the TCRdb copy retains only in-frame clones and omits some. The sample contains 100,000 to 150,000 clones, roughly 88% of which appear only once. The material sequenced was peripheral blood. These receptor sequences come from a man between 65 and 85 years old with active COVID-19.

V gene TRBV28 combines with J gene TRBJ2-7, with D tentatively TRBD1 (5 bases). From germline, CDR1 is MDHEN and CDR2 SYDVKM. The CDR3 sequence is 12 residues long. V was cut by 7 bases and J by 3 bases, with 10 bases left in between. In nucleotides, the CDR3 is TGTGCCAGCACGGACATTTTCTACGAGCAGTACTTC. Its translation: CASTDIFYEQYF.

The gene calls are TRBV4-2 and TRBJ2-2; 14 nucleotides agree with TRBD2. CDR3 size: 17 residues. Per the germline V gene, CDR1 is LGHNA and CDR2 is YNFKEQ. V was pared by 3 bases and J by 5 bases, with 5 bases of the junction left unmatched. CDR3 amino acids: CASSQGTSGSYTGELFF. CDR3 nucleotides: TGTGCCAGCAGCCAGGGGACTAGCGGGAGTTATACCGGGGAGCTGTTTTTT.

V and J are TRBV7-9 and TRBJ2-1; TRBD2 might be the D (5 bases). V shed 0 bases and J shed 10 bases, with 13 bases lying between them. In germline, CDR1 is SEHNR, CDR2 FQNEAQ (reference sequence). The CDR3 runs to 14 residues. CDR3 nucleotides: TGTGCCAGCAGCTTAGCGCGGGTCCCCCAGGAGCAGTTCTTC. Its translation: CASSLARVPQEQFF. The full variable domain, rest sourced from reference TRBV7-9 and TRBJ2-1, is DTGVSQNPRHKITKRGQNVTFRCDPISEHNRLYWYRQTLGQGPEFLTYFQNEAQLEKSRLLSDRFSAERPKGSFSTLEIQRTEQGDSAMYLCASSLARVPQEQFFGPGTRLTVL.

The V call is TRBV5-4, the J call TRBJ1-3; TRBD1 matches 8 bases. Germline CDR1 reads SGHNT; CDR2 reads YYREEE (reference sequence). The length of the CDR3 is 14 residues. The junction had 8 bases not matched to a gene; V was cut back by 3 bases and J by 9 bases. The CDR3 sequence is CASSSQGAPSTIYF. The CDR3 DNA sequence: TGTGCCAGCAGCTCTCAGGGGGCCCCCAGCACCATATATTTT.

The V and J genes are TRBV3-1 (or the pseudogene TRBV3-2) and TRBJ2-2; perhaps TRBD2 as D (6 bases). The CDR3 is 20 residues long. Trimming stripped 0 bases from V and 1 base from J, with 21 bases between. Germline V gene data show CDR1 as LGHDT and CDR2 as YNNKEL (reference sequence). CDR3 nucleotides: TGTGCCAGCAGCCAAGATATGAGATTAGCGGAGCAAGGGAACACCGGGGAGCTGTTTTTT. It encodes CASSQDMRLAEQGNTGELFF.

The J gene is TRBJ2-5, the V gene TRBV13; perhaps TRBD2 as D (7 bases). The CDR3 has 15 residues. V was clipped by 0 bases and J by 6 bases, with 14 bases between them. Per the germline V gene, CDR1 is PRHDT and CDR2 is FYEKMQ (reference sequence). The CDR3 loop is CASSLGRGRMKTQYF. Written as DNA, the CDR3 is TGTGCCAGCAGCTTAGGGCGGGGGCGCATGAAGACCCAGTACTTC. Full variable domain (rest looked up from reference TRBV13 and TRBJ2-5): AAGVIQSPRHLIKEKRETATLKCYPIPRHDTVYWYQQGPGQDPQFLISFYEKMQSDKGSIPDRFSAQQFSDYHSELNMSSLELGDSALYFCASSLGRGRMKTQYFGPGTRLLVL.

This chain connects TRBV24-1 to TRBJ2-1; 8 nucleotides line up with TRBD2. J was trimmed by 12 bases and V by 1 base; bases with no gene match: 16. The CDR3 is 17 residues long. Germline CDR1 is KGHDR and CDR2 is SFDVKD. The CDR3 region is CATSDLGGAGVQTGQFF. The CDR3 nucleotides read TGTGCCACCAGTGATTTAGGAGGAGCGGGGGTCCAGACTGGGCAGTTCTTC.

Here the CDR3 reads CASSFTGASSGANVLTF. The CDR3 DNA reads TGTGCCAGCAGCTTCACAGGGGCGAGCTCTGGGGCCAACGTCCTGACTTTC. The chain links TRBV9 to TRBJ2-6; 7 bases align to TRBD1. The germline V gene encodes CDR1 SGDLS and CDR2 YYNGEE. The CDR3 spans 17 residues. V lost 4 bases and J lost 0; bases outside the gene matches: 7. The variable domain in full, with the rest retrieved from reference TRBV9 and TRBJ2-6, is DSGVTQTPKHLITATGQRVTLRCSPRSGDLSVYWYQQSLDQGLQFLIQYYNGEERAKGNILERFSAQQFPDLHSELNLSSLELGDSALYFCASSFTGASSGANVLTFGAGSRLTVL.

The chain links TRBV27 to TRBJ2-5; 7 bases map to TRBD2. Germline lookup yields CDR1 MNHEY and CDR2 SMNVEV (reference sequence). CDR3 length equals 15 residues. V shed 2 bases, J shed 7 bases, and the junction held 10 bases outside the gene matches. The CDR3: CASSLNPRGEGTQYF. The CDR3 DNA follows: TGTGCCAGCAGTTTAAACCCCCGGGGGGAAGGGACCCAGTACTTC.

This clone appeared once. The chain combines TRBV6-6 with TRBJ2-7; 8 bases line up with TRBD1. V lost 5 bases, J lost 7 bases, and 1 base stayed unmatched. This CDR3 spans 11 amino acids. Germline values: CDR1 MNHNY, CDR2 SVGAGI (reference sequence). In nucleotides, the CDR3 is TGTGCCAGCAGTCGACAGGGGGAGCAGTACTTC. It yields the protein CASSRQGEQYF.

This clone was counted a single time. The J gene is TRBJ2-3, the V gene TRBV7-3; 7 bases align to TRBD2. The CDR3 covers 17 residues. The germline V gene has CDR1 SGHTA and CDR2 FQGTGA. With 0 bases clipped from V and 0 bases from J, the junction kept 6 bases outside the gene matches. Written as DNA, the CDR3 is TGTGCCAGCAGCTTAACCGCCCAGCGGGGCAGCACAGATACGCAGTATTTT. Residues: CASSLTAQRGSTDTQYF.

The chain couples TRBV7-2 to TRBJ1-6; D is unresolved. V shed 3 bases and J shed 2 bases, with 8 bases lying between them. Germline V gene lookup returns CDR1 SGHTA and CDR2 FQGNSA. The CDR3 has 15 residues. In DNA, the CDR3 is TGTGCCAGCAGCTTGGTGGCAGCCTATAATTCACCCCTCCACTTT. Its translation: CASSLVAAYNSPLHF.

The CDR3 DNA is TGTGCCAGCAGTTTAAAGGGACACTCCTACGAGCAGTACTTC. It translates to CASSLKGHSYEQYF. This rearrangement joins TRBV27 to TRBJ2-7; D perhaps matches TRBD1 (6 bases). Trimming removed 2 bases from V and 0 bases from J, with 8 bases in between. The CDR3 covers 14 residues. Germline CDR1 MNHEY, CDR2 SMNVEV (reference sequence).

The genes are TRBV18 and TRBJ1-5, with a weak D call TRBD1 (5 bases). Per the germline V gene, CDR1 is KGHSH and CDR2 is LQKENI. V lost 2 bases and J lost 0, with 8 bases in between. The CDR3 is made up of 15 amino acids. This CDR3 is CASSPTGYSNQPQHF. CDR3 bases: TGTGCCAGCTCACCAACAGGTTATAGCAATCAGCCCCAGCATTTT.

J is TRBJ2-2 and V is TRBV7-8, with 9 positions matching TRBD1. Germline CDR1 SGHVS, CDR2 FQNEAQ. The CDR3 loop spans 14 amino acids. The CDR3 loop is CAAMGQGNTGELFF. CDR3 sequence (DNA): TGTGCAGCGATGGGACAGGGGAACACCGGGGAGCTGTTTTTT.

The chain joins TRBV19 to TRBJ1-1; D unresolved. V gave up 4 bases and J gave up 0 bases, with 12 bases separating them. The CDR3 has 15 amino acids. From germline, CDR1 is LNHDA and CDR2 SQIVND (reference sequence). The DNA for the CDR3 is TGTGCCAGTAGTACCCTAGAGGGTTTGAACACTGAAGCTTTCTTT. This gives the protein CASSTLEGLNTEAFF.

The chain links TRBV19 to TRBJ2-6; D not certain. V was clipped by 3 bases and J by 0 bases, with 6 bases between them. The CDR3 extends over 15 amino acids. Looked up from germline, CDR1 is LNHDA and CDR2 is SQIVND (reference sequence). The CDR3: CASSILFSGANVLTF. The DNA for the CDR3 is TGTGCCAGTAGTATTCTCTTCTCTGGGGCCAACGTCCTGACTTTC.

This clone was observed once. The V call is TRBV29-1, the J call TRBJ2-1, with TRBD2 matching over 8 bases. Per the germline V gene, CDR1 is SQVTM and CDR2 is ANQGSEA. The CDR3 loop spans 14 amino acids. V gave up 4 bases and J gave up 9 bases; unmatched junction bases: 11. Here the CDR3 DNA reads TGCAGCGTTGGCTTGGGGGGCGGGGGGAGTGAGCAGTTCTTC. Translation: CSVGLGGGGSEQFF.

This clone was observed a handful of times. This chain uses TRBV29-1 with TRBJ2-7; possible D gene TRBD1, 6 bases. Trimming pared 7 bases from V and 4 bases from J, leaving 11 bases between. Germline V lookup: CDR1 SQVTM, CDR2 ANQGSEA. The CDR3 contains 11 residues. Written as DNA, the CDR3 is TGCAGCGCCGGGACACAGTACGAGCAGTACTTC. Translation: CSAGTQYEQYF.

This chain links TRBV12-3 or TRBV12-4 with TRBJ2-4; a weak D match, TRBD2 (5 bases). Trimming cost V 3 bases and J 12 bases, with 15 bases left between them. CDR3 length: 13 residues. CDR3 residues: CASSLGATRAQYF. The CDR3 DNA reads TGTGCCAGCAGTTTGGGAGCGACTCGAGCTCAGTACTTC.

The V call is TRBV27, the J call TRBJ1-5; TRBD1 matches 8 bases. Trimming took 3 bases from V and 3 from J; bases not matched to a gene: 1. Germline-derived CDR1 and CDR2 are MNHEY and SMNVEV (reference sequence). The CDR3 loop spans 14 amino acids. The DNA for the CDR3 is TGTGCCAGCAGTTTGACAGGGGTCAATCAGCCCCAGCATTTT. Its protein is CASSLTGVNQPQHF.

This clone came up once. The chain recombines TRBV7-9 with TRBJ2-1; possibly TRBD2 for D (6 bases). Trimming shortened V by 10 bases and J by 4 bases, and 11 bases separated the two germline ends. The CDR3 loop spans 12 amino acids. Per the germline V gene, CDR1 is SEHNR and CDR2 is FQNEAQ (reference sequence). The CDR3 bases are TGTGCCACCCTTAGCGGATACAATGAGCAGTTCTTC. Amino acid sequence: CATLSGYNEQFF.

This chain joins TRBV2 and TRBJ1-1; D may be TRBD1 (6 bases). V lost 6 bases to trimming and J lost 4 bases, with 12 bases between them. The germline V gene has CDR1 SNHLY and CDR2 FYNNEI. This CDR3 comprises 13 residues. CDR3 sequence reads: CASSLQGSTEAFF. The CDR3 coding sequence is TGTGCCAGCAGCCTACAGGGAAGCACTGAAGCTTTCTTT. Full variable domain (rest looked up from reference TRBV2 and TRBJ1-1): EPEVTQTPSHQVTQMGQEVILRCVPISNHLYFYWYRQILGQKVEFLVSFYNNEISEKSEIFDDQFSVERPDGSNFTLKIRSTKLEDSAMYFCASSLQGSTEAFFGQGTRLTVV.

The rearrangement joins TRBV9 to TRBJ2-5; D perhaps matches TRBD1 (6 bases). Germline values: CDR1 SGDLS, CDR2 YYNGEE. Trimming cost V 0 bases and J 4 bases, with 10 bases left between them. The CDR3 has 14 residues. CDR3 sequence reads: CASSVEGVGETQYF. The DNA of the CDR3 is TGTGCCAGCAGCGTAGAGGGGGTCGGAGAGACCCAGTACTTC.

The gene calls are TRBV6-6 and TRBJ1-1, with 7 bases that match TRBD1. CDR3 length: 13 amino acids. The J segment lost 4 bases and the V segment lost 7 bases, leaving 6 bases of the junction unmatched. Germline V gene data show CDR1 as MNHNY and CDR2 as SVGAGI (reference sequence). CDR3 in DNA: TGTGCCAGCATTAGACAGGGTGCCACTGAAGCTTTCTTT. It is translated as CASIRQGATEAFF.

The J gene is TRBJ1-6, the V gene TRBV11-2; D is undetermined. From germline, CDR1 is SGHAT and CDR2 FQNNGV. This CDR3 is built from 13 residues. Trimming pared 1 base from V and 16 bases from J, leaving 14 bases between. In nucleotides, the CDR3 is TGTGCCAGCAGCTTAGGGGCGTTATCGAAACTCCACTTT. This translates into CASSLGALSKLHF.

V is TRBV2 and J is TRBJ1-1, with D hard to call. V gave up 1 base and J gave up 4 bases, with 10 bases separating them. Germline-derived CDR1 and CDR2 are SNHLY and FYNNEI. The CDR3 sequence is 14 residues long. The CDR3 DNA sequence: TGTGCCAGCAGTGAAGGGCGCGGGTTCACTGAAGCTTTCTTT. Protein sequence: CASSEGRGFTEAFF.

The chain is built from TRBV10-3 and TRBJ2-1; maybe TRBD2 (6 bases). Germline CDR1 is ENHRY and CDR2 is SYGVKD. The ends were cut back, 0 bases at V and 3 bases at J, with 6 bases in the middle. The CDR3 length is 14 residues. CDR3 in amino acids: CAISESGGYNEQFF. The CDR3, as DNA: TGTGCCATCAGTGAGTCGGGGGGCTACAATGAGCAGTTCTTC.

The chain has TRBV28 and TRBJ1-2; 7 bases align to TRBD1. CDR1 and CDR2 from the germline V gene are MDHEN and SYDVKM. The CDR3 is 15 residues long. With V trimmed by 6 bases and J by 7 bases, 14 bases remained unmatched. The CDR3 bases are TGTGCCAGCAGCCCTCGCTCCGGGACAGCTTTTGGCTACACCTTC. Protein sequence: CASSPRSGTAFGYTF.

This chain links TRBV19 with TRBJ2-5; TRBD2 is a possible D gene (6 bases). V lost 3 bases to trimming and J lost 2 bases, with 10 bases between them. The germline V gene has CDR1 LNHDA and CDR2 SQIVND (reference sequence). The CDR3 is 14 amino acids. CDR3 protein: CASSIGGIQETQYF. The CDR3 DNA is TGTGCCAGTAGTATCGGGGGAATACAAGAGACCCAGTACTTC.